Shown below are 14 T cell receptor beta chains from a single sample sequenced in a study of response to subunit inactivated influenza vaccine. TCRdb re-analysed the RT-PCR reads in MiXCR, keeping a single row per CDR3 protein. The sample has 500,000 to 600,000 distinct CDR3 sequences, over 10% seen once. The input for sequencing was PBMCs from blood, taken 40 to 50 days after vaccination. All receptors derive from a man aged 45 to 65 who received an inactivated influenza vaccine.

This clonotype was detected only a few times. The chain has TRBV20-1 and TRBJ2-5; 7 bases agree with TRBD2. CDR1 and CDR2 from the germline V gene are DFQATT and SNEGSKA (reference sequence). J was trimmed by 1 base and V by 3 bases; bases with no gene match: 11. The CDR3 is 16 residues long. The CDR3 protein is CSARAVGGVGQETQYF. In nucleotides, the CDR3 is TGCAGTGCTAGGGCGGTTGGGGGGGTCGGCCAAGAGACCCAGTACTTC.

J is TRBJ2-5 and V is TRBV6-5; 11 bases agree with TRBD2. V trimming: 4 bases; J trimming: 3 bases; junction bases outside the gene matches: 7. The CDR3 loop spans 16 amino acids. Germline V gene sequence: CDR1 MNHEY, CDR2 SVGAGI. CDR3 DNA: TGTGCCAGCAGTTCCTTAGCGGGAGGGCCAGAAGAGACCCAGTACTTC. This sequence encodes CASSSLAGGPEETQYF.

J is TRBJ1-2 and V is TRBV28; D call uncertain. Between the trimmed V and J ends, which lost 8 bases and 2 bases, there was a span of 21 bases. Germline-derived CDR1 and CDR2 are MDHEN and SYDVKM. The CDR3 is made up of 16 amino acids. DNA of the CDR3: TGTGCCAGCCGAGTTATCGACCGCATCGGCAACTATGGCTACACCTTC. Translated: CASRVIDRIGNYGYTF.

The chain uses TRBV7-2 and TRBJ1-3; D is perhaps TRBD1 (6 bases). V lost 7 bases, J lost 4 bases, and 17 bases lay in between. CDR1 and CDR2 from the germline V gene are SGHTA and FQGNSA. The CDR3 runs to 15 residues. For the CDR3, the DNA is TGTGCCAGCACCCCGAGGGGGGCCTGGGGAAACACCATATATTTT. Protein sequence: CASTPRGAWGNTIYF.

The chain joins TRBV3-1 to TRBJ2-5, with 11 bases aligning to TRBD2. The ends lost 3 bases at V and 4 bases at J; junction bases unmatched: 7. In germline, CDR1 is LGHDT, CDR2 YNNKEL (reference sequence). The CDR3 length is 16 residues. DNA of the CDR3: TGTGCCAGCAGCCAGACGGTAGCGGGAGGGTCAGAGACCCAGTACTTC. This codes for CASSQTVAGGSETQYF.

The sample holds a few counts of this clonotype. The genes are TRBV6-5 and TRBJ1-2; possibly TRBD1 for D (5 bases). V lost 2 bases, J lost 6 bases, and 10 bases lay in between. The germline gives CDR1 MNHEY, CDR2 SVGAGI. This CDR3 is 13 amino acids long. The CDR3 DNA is TGTGCCAGCAGTTACACCCCGGGGGATGGCTACACCTTC. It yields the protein CASSYTPGDGYTF.

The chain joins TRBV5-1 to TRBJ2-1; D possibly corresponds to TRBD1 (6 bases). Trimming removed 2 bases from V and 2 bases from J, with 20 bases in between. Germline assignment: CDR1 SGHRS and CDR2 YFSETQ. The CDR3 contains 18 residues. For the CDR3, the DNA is TGCGCCAGCAGCTTCCCCTCCGGTACAGGGCGTCCCTACAATGAGCAGTTCTTC. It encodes CASSFPSGTGRPYNEQFF.

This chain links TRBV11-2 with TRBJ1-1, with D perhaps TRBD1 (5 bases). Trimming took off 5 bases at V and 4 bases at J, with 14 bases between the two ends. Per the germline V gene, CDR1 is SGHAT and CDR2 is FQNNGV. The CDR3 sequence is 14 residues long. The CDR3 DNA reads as TGTGCCAGCAGCGCCTCCCCCGGGGCCACTGAAGCTTTCTTT. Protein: CASSASPGATEAFF.

The CDR3 region has the DNA TGTGCCAGCAGCTCCCGGGACTACGAGCAGTACTTC. Translated, it gives CASSSRDYEQYF. This sequence joins TRBV7-9 and TRBJ2-7; a possible D gene is TRBD2 (5 bases). With 4 bases removed from V and 3 bases from J, the gap between germline ends came to 7 bases. CDR1 and CDR2 (germline): SEHNR, FQNEAQ (reference sequence). This CDR3 has 12 residues.

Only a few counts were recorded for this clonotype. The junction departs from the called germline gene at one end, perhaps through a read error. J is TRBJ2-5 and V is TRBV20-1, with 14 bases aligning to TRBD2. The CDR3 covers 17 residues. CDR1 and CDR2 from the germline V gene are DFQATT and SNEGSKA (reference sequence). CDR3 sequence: CSARDGTSGGGPEAQYF. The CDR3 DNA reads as TGCAGTGCTAGGGACGGGACTAGCGGGGGCGGCCCAGAGGCCCAGTACTTC.

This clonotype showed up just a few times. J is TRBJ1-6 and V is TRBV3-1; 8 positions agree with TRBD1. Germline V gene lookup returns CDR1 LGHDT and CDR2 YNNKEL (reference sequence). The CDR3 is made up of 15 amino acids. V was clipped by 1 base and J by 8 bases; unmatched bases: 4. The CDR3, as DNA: TGTGCCAGCAGCCAAGTCGGCAGGGGGCATTCACCCCTCCACTTT. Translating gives CASSQVGRGHSPLHF.

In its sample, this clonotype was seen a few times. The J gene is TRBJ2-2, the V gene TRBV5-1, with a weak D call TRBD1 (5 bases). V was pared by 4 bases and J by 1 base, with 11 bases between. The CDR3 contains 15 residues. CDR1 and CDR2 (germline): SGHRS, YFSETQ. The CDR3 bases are TGCGCCAGCAGCGTGATGGGGCAGAACACCGGGGAGCTGTTTTTT. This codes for CASSVMGQNTGELFF.

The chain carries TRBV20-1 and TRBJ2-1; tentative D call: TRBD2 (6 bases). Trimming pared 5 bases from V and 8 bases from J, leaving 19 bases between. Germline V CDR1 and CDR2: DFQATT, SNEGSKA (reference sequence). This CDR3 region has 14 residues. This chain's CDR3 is CSAPGELASDEQFF. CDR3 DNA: TGCAGTGCTCCCGGCGAACTAGCCAGCGATGAGCAGTTCTTC.

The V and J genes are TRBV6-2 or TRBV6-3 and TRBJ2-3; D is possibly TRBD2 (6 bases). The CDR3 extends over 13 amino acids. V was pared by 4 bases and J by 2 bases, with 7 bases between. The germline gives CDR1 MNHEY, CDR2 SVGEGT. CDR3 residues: CASSWTITDTQYF. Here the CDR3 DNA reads TGTGCCAGCAGTTGGACTATCACAGATACGCAGTATTTT.